The T cell receptor (beta chain) described here comes from a study of T cell responses to AZD1222 COVID-19 vaccine. The study's findings and limits: The sample set comprised mostly white British donors with more females, and clonal diversity was possibly underestimated. Unmutated variant regions are reportedly targeted by nearly half of spike-specific TCRs. The study found vaccine-associated CD4 TCRs spanning spike, dominant at 160-218 and 743-854.

Only in-frame clones appear in the TCRdb table, and some are missing; sequencing was by immunoSEQ multiplex PCR. This table holds under 200,000 clones, around 90% found once. As to this clone: Its antigen is as yet unknown. The germline gene is not matched at one end of the junction; a read error may be the cause.

The germline gives CDR1 MNHEY, CDR2 SVGAGI. This CDR3 comprises 11 residues. Source: peripheral blood, taken 28 days after the second AZD1222 dose. The origin of this receptor is an adult who received the AZD1222 COVID-19 vaccine. V is TRBV6-5 and J is TRBJ2-7, with 7 positions matching TRBD2. The CDR3 coding sequence is TGCCCCCCGAGGTGGGGGGGGGAGCAGTACTTC. Protein product: CPPRWGGEQYF.